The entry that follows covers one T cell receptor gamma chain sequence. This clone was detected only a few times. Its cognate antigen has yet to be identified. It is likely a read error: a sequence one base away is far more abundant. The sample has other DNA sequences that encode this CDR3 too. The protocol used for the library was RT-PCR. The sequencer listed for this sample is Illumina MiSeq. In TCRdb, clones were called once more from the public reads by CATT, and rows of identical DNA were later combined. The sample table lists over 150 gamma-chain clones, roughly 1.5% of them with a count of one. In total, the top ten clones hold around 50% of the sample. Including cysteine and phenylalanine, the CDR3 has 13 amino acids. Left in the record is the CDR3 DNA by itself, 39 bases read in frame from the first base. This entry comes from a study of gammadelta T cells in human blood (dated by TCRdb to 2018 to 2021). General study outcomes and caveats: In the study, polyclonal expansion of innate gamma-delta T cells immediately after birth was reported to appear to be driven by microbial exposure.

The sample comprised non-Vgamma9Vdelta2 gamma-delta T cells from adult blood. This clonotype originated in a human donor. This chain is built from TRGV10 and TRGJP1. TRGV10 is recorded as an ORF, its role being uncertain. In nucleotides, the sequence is TGTGCGGCGTCCGTAACCACTGGTTGGTTCAAGATATTT. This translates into CAASVTTGWFKIF.